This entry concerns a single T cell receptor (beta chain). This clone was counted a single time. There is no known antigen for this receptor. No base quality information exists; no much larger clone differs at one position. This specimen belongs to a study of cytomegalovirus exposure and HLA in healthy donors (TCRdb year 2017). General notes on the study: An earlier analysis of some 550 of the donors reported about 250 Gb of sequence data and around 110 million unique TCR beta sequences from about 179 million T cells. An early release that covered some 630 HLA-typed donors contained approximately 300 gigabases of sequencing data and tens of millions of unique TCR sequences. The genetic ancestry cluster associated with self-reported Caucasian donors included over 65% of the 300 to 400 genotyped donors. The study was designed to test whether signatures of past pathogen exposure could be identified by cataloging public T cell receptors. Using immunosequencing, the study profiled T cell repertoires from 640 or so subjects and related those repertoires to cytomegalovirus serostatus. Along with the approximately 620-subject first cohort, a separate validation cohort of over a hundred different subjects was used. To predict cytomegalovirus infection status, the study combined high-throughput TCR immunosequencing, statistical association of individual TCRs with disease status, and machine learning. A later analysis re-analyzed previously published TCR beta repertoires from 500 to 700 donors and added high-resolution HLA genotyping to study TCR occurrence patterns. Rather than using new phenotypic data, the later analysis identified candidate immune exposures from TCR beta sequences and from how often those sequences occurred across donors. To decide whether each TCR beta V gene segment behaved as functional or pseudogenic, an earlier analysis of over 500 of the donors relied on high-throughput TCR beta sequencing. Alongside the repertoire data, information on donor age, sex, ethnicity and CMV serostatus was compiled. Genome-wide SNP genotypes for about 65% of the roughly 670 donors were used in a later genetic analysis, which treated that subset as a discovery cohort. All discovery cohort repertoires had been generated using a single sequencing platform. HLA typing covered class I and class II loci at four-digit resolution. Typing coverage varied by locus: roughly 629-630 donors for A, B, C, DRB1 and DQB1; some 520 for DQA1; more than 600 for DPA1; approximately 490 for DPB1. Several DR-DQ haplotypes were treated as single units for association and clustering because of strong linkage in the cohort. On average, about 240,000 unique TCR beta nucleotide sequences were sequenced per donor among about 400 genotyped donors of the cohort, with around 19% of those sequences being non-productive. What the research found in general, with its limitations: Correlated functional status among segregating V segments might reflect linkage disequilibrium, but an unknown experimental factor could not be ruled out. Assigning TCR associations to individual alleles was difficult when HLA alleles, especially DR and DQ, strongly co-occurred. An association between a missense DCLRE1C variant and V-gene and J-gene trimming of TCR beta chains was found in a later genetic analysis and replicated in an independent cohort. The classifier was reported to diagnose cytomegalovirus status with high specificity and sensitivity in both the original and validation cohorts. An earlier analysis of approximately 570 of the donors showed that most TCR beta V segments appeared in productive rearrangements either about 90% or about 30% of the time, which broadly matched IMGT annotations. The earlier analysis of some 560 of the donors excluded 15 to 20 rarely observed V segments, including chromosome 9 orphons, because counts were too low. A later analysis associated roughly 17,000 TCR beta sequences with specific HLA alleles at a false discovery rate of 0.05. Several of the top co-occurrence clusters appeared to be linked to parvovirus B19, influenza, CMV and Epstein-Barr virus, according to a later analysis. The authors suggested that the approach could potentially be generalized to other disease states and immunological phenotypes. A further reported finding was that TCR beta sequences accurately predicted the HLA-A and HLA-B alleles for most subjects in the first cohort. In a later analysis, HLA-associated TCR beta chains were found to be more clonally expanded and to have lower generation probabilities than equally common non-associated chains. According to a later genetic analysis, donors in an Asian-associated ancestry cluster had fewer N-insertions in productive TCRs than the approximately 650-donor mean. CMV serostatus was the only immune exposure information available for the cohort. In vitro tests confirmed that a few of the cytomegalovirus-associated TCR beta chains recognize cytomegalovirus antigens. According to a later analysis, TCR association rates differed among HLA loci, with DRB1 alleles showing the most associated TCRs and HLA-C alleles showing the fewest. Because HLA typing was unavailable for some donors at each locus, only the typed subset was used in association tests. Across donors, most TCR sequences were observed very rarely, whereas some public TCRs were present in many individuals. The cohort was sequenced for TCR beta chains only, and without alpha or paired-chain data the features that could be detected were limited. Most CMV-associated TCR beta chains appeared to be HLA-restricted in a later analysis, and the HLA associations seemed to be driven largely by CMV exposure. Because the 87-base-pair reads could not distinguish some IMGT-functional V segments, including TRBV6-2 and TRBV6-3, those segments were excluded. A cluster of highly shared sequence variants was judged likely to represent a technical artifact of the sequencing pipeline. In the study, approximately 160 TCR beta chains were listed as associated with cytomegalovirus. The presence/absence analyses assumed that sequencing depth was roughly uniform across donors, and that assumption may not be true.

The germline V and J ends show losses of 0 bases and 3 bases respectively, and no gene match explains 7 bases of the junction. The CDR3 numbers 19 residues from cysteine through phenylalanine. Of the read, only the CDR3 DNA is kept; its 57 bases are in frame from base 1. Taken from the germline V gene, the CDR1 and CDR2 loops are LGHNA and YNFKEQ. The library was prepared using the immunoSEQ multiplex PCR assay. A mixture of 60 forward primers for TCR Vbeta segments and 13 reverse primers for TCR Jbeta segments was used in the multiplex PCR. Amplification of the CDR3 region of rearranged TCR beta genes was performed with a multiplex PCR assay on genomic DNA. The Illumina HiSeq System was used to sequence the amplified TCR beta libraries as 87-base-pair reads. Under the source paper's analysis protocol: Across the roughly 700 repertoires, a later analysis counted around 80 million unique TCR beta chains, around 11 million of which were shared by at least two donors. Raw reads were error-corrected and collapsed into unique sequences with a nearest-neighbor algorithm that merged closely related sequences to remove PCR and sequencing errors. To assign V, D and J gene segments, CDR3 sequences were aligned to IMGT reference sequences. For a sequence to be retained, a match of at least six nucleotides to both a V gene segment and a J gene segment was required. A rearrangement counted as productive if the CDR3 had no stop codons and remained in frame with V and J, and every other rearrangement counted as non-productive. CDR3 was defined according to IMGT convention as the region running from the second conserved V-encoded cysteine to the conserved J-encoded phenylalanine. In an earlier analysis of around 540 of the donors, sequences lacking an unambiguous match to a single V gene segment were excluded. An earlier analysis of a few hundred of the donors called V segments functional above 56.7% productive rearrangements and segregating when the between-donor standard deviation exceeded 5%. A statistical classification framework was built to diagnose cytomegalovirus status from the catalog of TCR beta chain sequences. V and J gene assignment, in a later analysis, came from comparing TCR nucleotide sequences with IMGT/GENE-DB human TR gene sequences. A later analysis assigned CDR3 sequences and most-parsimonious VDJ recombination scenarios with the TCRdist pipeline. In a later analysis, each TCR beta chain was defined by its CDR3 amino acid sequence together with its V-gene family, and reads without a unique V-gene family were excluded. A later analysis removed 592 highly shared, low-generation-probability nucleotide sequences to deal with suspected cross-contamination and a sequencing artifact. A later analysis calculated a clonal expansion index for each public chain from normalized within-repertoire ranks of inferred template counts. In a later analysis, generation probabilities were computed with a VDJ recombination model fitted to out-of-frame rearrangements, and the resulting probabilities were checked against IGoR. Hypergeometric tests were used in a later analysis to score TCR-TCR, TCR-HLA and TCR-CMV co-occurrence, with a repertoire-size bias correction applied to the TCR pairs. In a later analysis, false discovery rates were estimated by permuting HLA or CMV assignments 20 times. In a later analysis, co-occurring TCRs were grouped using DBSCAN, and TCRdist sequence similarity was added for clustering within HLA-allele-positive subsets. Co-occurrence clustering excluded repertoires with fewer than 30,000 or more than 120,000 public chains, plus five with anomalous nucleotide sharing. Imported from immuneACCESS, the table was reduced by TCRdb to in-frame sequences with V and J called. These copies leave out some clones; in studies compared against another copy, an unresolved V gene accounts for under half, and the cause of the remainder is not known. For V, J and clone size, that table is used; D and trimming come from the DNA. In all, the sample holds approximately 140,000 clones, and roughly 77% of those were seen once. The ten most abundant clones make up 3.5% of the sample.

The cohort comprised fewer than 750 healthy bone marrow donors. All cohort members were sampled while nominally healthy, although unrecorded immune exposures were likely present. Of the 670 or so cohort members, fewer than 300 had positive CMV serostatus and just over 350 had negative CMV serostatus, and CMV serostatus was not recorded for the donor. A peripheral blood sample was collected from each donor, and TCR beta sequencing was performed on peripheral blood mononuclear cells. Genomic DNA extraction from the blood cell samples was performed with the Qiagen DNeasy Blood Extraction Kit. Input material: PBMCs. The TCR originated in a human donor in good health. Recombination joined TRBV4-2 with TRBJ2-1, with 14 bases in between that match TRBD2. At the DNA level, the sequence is TGTGCCAGCAGCCAAGAAAGACTAGCGGGAGGGCCGATCTACAATGAGCAGTTCTTC. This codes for CASSQERLAGGPIYNEQFF.